The present entry profiles one T cell receptor (beta chain) with its context. Its specificity is unknown. The germline V gene encodes CDR1 SGHAT and CDR2 FQNNGV. There are 15 residues in the CDR3. Deletions cut 3 bases from V and 4 bases from J, with 15 bases between. The source of the sample is a study of beta chain features in type 1 diabetes. Overall study: The patient and healthy donor groups were comparable for age, gender and cell yields. Across the samples, about 100 million sorted cells were examined in total.

The whole isolated RNA underwent reverse transcription, so sequencing captured expressed TCRB transcripts. The protocol was immunoSEQ multiplex PCR, while the TCRdb copy is restricted to in-frame clones and leaves out a portion. The sample holds a few hundred thousand clones, about 10% seen once. Findings and limits, study-wide: It was among patients, rather than healthy donors, that naive, central memory and Treg TCRB repertoires appeared more similar. Equally in patients and controls, PCR might preferentially amplify shorter templates. All four CD4+ subsets from Type 1 diabetes patients carried moderately but significantly shorter TCRB CDR3s.

Sequencing was carried out using central memory CD4+ T cells from blood. The TCR comes from a man under 40 with type 1 diabetes. The chain is built from TRBV11-2 and TRBJ1-2; D is uncertain. CDR3 nucleotide sequence: TGTGCCAGCAGCTTGTATAGTGGCGGATTCTATGGCTACACCTTC. Translating gives CASSLYSGGFYGYTF.